The 11 T cell receptor beta chains in this list originate from one sample, sequenced in a study of cytotoxic CD8 clonotypes in ibrutinib-treated CLL. The data were produced by immunoSEQ multiplex PCR, yet TCRdb's version contains in-frame clones alone and is incomplete. The data show over 200,000 clones, roughly three quarters seen once. The starting material was PBMCs, obtained after 12 months of ibrutinib treatment. The source of these receptors is a human donor with chronic lymphocytic leukemia.

V gene TRBV5-4 combines with J gene TRBJ1-1; unclear D gene. CDR3 length: 11 amino acids. V lost 6 bases, J lost 7 bases, and 10 bases lay in between. The germline V gene encodes CDR1 SGHNT and CDR2 YYREEE (reference sequence). CDR3 nucleotides: TGTGCCAGCATGATGACTATTGAAGCTTTCTTT. This translates into CASMMTIEAFF. The variable domain in full, completed from reference TRBV5-4 and TRBJ1-1, reads ETGVTQSPTHLIKTRGQQVTLRCSSQSGHNTVSWYQQALGQGPQFIFQYYREEENGRGNFPPRFSGLQFPNYSSELNVNALELDDSALYLCASMMTIEAFFGQGTRLTVV.

The chain carries TRBV7-8 and TRBJ1-5; 7 bases map to TRBD1. CDR1 and CDR2 (germline): SGHVS, FQNEAQ. The J segment lost 4 bases and the V segment lost 3 bases, leaving 6 bases of the junction unmatched. CDR3 size: 15 residues. CDR3 sequence (DNA): TGTGCCAGCAGCTTGGGACAGACAAGGAATCAGCCCCAGCATTTT. Its protein product is CASSLGQTRNQPQHF.

The gene calls are TRBV5-1 and TRBJ2-7; D is ambiguous. The germline V gene encodes CDR1 SGHRS and CDR2 YFSETQ. This CDR3 region has 13 residues. Between the trimmed V and J ends, which lost 6 bases and 2 bases, there was a span of 12 bases. The CDR3 reads CASTLDGTYEQYF. CDR3 bases: TGCGCCAGCACCCTGGACGGTACCTACGAGCAGTACTTC.

The CDR3 loop reads CATRDREGVSYEQYF. As DNA, the CDR3 is TGTGCCACCCGGGACAGGGAGGGGGTATCCTACGAGCAGTACTTC. The chain combines TRBV6-5 with TRBJ2-7, with 9 bases that match TRBD1. The CDR3 runs 15 residues. Losses at the gene ends were 10 bases for V and 1 base for J; bases not matched to a gene: 11. Germline CDR1 reads MNHEY; CDR2 reads SVGAGI.

The rearrangement uses TRBV28 and TRBJ1-5; D unresolved. CDR1 and CDR2 from the germline V gene are MDHEN and SYDVKM. The CDR3 loop spans 11 amino acids. The V end lost 5 bases, the J end lost 11 bases, and 10 bases lay between the germline ends. DNA for the CDR3: TGTGCCAGCAGTACCGTCCGTACCCAGCATTTT. Protein sequence: CASSTVRTQHF.

The chain employs TRBV5-1 and TRBJ1-2; D remains ambiguous. The CDR3 contains 15 residues. Per germline, CDR1 SGHRS and CDR2 YFSETQ. V lost 0 bases to trimming and J lost 0 bases, with 9 bases between them. Here the CDR3 reads CASSLEGKANYGYTF. The CDR3 DNA reads TGCGCCAGCAGCTTGGAAGGGAAAGCTAACTATGGCTACACCTTC.

The chain recombines TRBV5-1 with TRBJ2-1; maybe TRBD2 (6 bases). The V and J ends lost 4 bases and 5 bases respectively, with 16 bases between them. The CDR3 covers 15 residues. CDR1 is SGHRS and CDR2 is YFSETQ in the germline V gene. As DNA, the CDR3 is TGCGCCAGCAGCACCCGTGGAGGGCCCCACAATGAGCAGTTCTTC. Protein sequence: CASSTRGGPHNEQFF.

The chain combines TRBV18 with TRBJ2-7; D ambiguous. The ends were cut back, 2 bases at V and 7 bases at J, with 12 bases in the middle. Per germline, CDR1 KGHSH and CDR2 LQKENI. There are 13 residues in the CDR3. For the CDR3, the DNA is TGTGCCAGCTCACCATCCCTGTCAGAGGAGCAGTACTTC. Its protein product is CASSPSLSEEQYF.

The rearrangement joins TRBV28 to TRBJ2-7; D is undetermined. Germline CDR1 MDHEN, CDR2 SYDVKM. V gave up 1 base and J gave up 5 bases, with 12 bases separating them. The CDR3 sequence is 14 residues long. The CDR3: CASSLSSWIHEQYF. The CDR3, as DNA: TGTGCCAGCAGTTTATCCTCCTGGATCCACGAGCAGTACTTC. The full variable domain, in which reference TRBV28 and TRBJ2-7 provide the parts outside the CDR3, is DVKVTQSSRYLVKRTGEKVFLECVQDMDHENMFWYRQDPGLGLRLIYFSYDVKMKEKGDIPEGYSVSREKKERFSLILESASTNQTSMYLCASSLSSWIHEQYFGPGTRLTVT.

The chain combines TRBV9 with TRBJ1-4; TRBD1 matches at 10 bases. The CDR3 is 19 residues long. Germline CDR1 reads SGDLS; CDR2 reads YYNGEE. V was pared by 0 bases and J by 3 bases, with 11 bases of the junction left unmatched. CDR3 nucleotide sequence: TGTGCCAGCAGCGTAGATCGGGGGACAGGGGTTGTCCCTAATGAAAAACTGTTTTTT. Translated: CASSVDRGTGVVPNEKLFF.

The rearrangement links TRBV6-5 to TRBJ1-5, with 7 bases lining up with TRBD1. Germline lookup yields CDR1 MNHEY and CDR2 SVGAGI. The J segment lost 1 base and the V segment lost 7 bases, leaving 4 bases of the junction unmatched. The CDR3 loop spans 14 amino acids. CDR3 protein: CASTQGVSNQPQHF. The CDR3 coding sequence is TGTGCCAGCACCCAGGGGGTCAGCAATCAGCCCCAGCATTTT.